These T cell receptor beta chains were read from a single sample in a study of blood T cell repertoires in COVID-19. Profiling relied on immunoSEQ multiplex PCR, and the TCRdb table lists in-frame clones only, not all of them. The sample lists about 220,000 clones; about four fifths were seen once. Sequencing input: PBMCs or T cells enriched from blood (not recorded which). These TCRs come from a woman aged 55 to 70 who had recovered from COVID-19. Both conserved end residues are part of each CDR3.

v_call	j_call	cdr3_aa
TRBV6-6	TRBJ1-1	CASSPDRAAFF
TRBV29-1	TRBJ1-2	CSVPGGDRAYGYTF
TRBV27	TRBJ1-4	CASSLLGASVNEKLFF
TRBV11-3	TRBJ2-2	CASSFLADTGELFF
TRBV9	TRBJ2-1	CASNGDPLSYNEQFF
TRBV27	TRBJ1-1	CASHDPTGMNTEAFF
TRBV5-4	TRBJ2-7	CASSPGTSGLYEQYF
TRBV7-8	TRBJ2-3	CASSWTSGTDTQYF
TRBV11-2	TRBJ1-6	CASSSATGYGSPLHF
TRBV21-1	TRBJ1-3	CASSKRAGNVNTIYF
TRBV5-1	TRBJ1-1	CASSKDGIAVTEAFF
TRBV5-6	TRBJ1-5	CASSSLRHADNQPQHF
TRBV19	TRBJ2-3	CASSIRLAGRTDTQYF
TRBV19	TRBJ1-4	CASSMGATNEKLFF
TRBV5-6	TRBJ1-6	CASSLDSLNSPLHF
TRBV29-1	TRBJ2-7	CSVDRGYNEQYF
TRBV5-1	TRBJ2-7	CASSPVTTYEQYF
TRBV5-1	TRBJ2-5	CASSFPRGQETQYF
TRBV6-1	TRBJ2-7	CASSEALRQTSYEQYF
TRBV7-2	TRBJ2-1	CASSFQMTTHGEQFF
TRBV25-1	TRBJ2-3	CASSQGWAGSTDTQYF
TRBV6-1	TRBJ1-1	CASSDGTGGREEAFF
TRBV3-1/TRBV3-2	TRBJ1-2	CASSQEGTAEGYTF
TRBV4-3	TRBJ2-1	CASSPGTSGGDEQFF
TRBV2	TRBJ1-4	CASRGAQGARGNEKLFF
TRBV7-9	TRBJ2-7	CACGTSSYEQYF
TRBV5-1	TRBJ1-1	CASSLSGTGANTEAFF
TRBV29-1	TRBJ1-4	CSVRNQWEEKLFF
TRBV15	TRBJ2-3	CATSRVLTDTQYF
TRBV19	TRBJ2-3	CASSRSGKTTDTQYF
TRBV7-2	TRBJ1-1	CASSKYQGFNTEAFF
TRBV7-2	TRBJ1-3	CASSVFPQGNSGNTIYF
TRBV6-2/TRBV6-3	TRBJ1-6	CASSYFRDRINSPLHF
TRBV7-2	TRBJ2-2	CASSSSVGLAGGQTGELFF
TRBV7-2	TRBJ1-2	CASSSGVVYGYTF
TRBV5-1	TRBJ1-4	CASSLRGGEKLFF
TRBV5-6	TRBJ1-2	CASSPMDSLYGYTF
TRBV5-1	TRBJ1-1	CASSRDSWDTEAFF
TRBV7-2	TRBJ2-7	CASSLGGGYSYEQYF
TRBV5-1	TRBJ2-1	CASSQAGGYNEQFF
TRBV6-5	TRBJ2-7	CASMEPGRGTYEQYF
TRBV4-1	TRBJ1-4	CASRRTGGGEKLFF
TRBV19	TRBJ2-1	CASSTRPDRALNEQFF
TRBV6-5	TRBJ2-1	CASSYGFSGNNEQFF
TRBV6-2/TRBV6-3	TRBJ1-5	CASSYSGTGGRIF
TRBV11-3	TRBJ2-5	CASSLDSSGTGKETQYF
TRBV6-5	TRBJ1-2	CASEWARSLNYGYTF
TRBV4-1	TRBJ1-6	CASSQVPDSALSPLHF
TRBV27	TRBJ2-3	CASSQLRTGRSDTQYF
TRBV4-2	TRBJ1-5	CASSQDRGINQPQHF
TRBV5-1	TRBJ2-2	CASSQKRTGGNTGELFF
TRBV10-2	TRBJ1-1	CASRDSLNTEAFF